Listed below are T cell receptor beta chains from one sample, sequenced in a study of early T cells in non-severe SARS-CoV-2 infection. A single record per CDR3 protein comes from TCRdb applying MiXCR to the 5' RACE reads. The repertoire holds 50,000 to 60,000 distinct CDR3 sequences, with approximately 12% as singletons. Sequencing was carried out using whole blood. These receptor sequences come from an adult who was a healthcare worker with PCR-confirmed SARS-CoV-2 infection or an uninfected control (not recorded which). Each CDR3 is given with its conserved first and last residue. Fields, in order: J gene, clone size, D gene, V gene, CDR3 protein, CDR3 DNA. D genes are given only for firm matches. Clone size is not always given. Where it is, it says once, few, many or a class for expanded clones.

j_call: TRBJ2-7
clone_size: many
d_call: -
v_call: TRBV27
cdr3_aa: CASSLKVGTYEQYF
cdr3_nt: TGTGCCAGCAGCCTCAAGGTCGGGACCTACGAGCAGTACTTC

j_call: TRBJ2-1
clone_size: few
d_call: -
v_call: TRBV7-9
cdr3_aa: CASSPKRDEQFF
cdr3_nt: TGTGCCAGCAGCCCCAAGAGAGATGAGCAGTTCTTC

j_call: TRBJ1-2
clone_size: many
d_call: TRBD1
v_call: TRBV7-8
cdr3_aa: CASSSRDSTYGYTF
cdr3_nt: TGTGCCAGCAGCTCCCGGGACAGTACCTATGGCTACACCTTC

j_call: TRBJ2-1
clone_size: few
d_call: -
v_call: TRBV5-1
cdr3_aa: CASSFYNEQFF
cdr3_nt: TGCGCCAGCAGCTTCTACAATGAGCAGTTCTTC

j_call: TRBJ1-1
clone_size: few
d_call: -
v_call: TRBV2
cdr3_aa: CASSLGSAEAFF
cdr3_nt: TGTGCCAGCAGTCTGGGGTCGGCTGAAGCTTTCTTT

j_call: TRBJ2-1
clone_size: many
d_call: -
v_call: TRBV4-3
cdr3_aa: CASSQDLGSGPRNEQFF
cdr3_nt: TGCGCCAGCAGCCAAGATCTCGGTAGCGGCCCTAGAAATGAGCAGTTCTTC

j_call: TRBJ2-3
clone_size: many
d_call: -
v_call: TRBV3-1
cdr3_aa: CASSQDTRTDTQYF
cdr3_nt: TGTGCCAGCAGCCAAGATACCCGCACAGATACGCAGTATTTT

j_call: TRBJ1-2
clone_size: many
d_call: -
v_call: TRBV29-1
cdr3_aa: CSVAGGDYGYTF
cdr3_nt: TGCAGCGTTGCGGGGGGGGACTATGGCTACACCTTC

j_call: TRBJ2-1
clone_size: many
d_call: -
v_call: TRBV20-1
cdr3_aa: CSARGGSDPNEQFF
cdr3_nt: TGCAGTGCTAGAGGGGGTAGCGACCCCAATGAGCAGTTCTTC

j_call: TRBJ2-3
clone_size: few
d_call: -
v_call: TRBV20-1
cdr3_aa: CSGGPGAQDTQYF
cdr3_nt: TGCAGTGGAGGGCCGGGGGCCCAAGATACGCAGTATTTT

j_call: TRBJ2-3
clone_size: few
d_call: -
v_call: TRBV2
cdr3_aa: CASRSGYGETQYF
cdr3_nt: TGTGCCAGCAGGTCTGGGTACGGGGAAACGCAGTATTTT

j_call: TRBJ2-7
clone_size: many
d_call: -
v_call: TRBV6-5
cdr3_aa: CASREGGFYEQYF
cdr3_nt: TGTGCCAGCAGGGAGGGGGGCTTCTACGAGCAGTACTTC

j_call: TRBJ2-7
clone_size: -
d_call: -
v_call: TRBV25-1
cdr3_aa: CASSDVAGFHHEQYF
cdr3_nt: TGTGCCAGCAGTGATGTGGCGGGGTTTCATCACGAGCAGTACTTC

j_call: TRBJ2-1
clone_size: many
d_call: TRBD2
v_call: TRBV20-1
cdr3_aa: CSARLAGSHEQFF
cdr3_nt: TGCAGTGCTAGACTAGCGGGGAGCCATGAGCAGTTCTTC

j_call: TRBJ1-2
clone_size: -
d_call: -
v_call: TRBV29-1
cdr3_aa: CSVDRDGYTF
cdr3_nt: TGCAGCGTTGACCGGGATGGCTACACCTTC

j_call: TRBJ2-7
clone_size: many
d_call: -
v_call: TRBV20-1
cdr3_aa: CSAGAGGYEQYF
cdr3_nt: TGCAGTGCTGGGGCTGGGGGCTACGAGCAGTACTTC

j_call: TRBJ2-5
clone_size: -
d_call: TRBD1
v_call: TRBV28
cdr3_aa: CASSFPQDRVEQETQYF
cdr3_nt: TGTGCCAGCAGTTTCCCCCAGGACAGGGTTGAGCAAGAGACCCAGTACTTC

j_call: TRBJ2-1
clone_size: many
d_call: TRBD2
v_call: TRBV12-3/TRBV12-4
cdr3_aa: CASSLERTSGGHRFF
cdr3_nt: TGTGCCAGCAGTTTAGAGAGGACTAGCGGGGGCCATAGGTTCTTC

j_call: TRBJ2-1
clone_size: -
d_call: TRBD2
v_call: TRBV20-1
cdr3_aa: CSALMPGLRSSYNEQFF
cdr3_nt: TGCAGTGCCCTTATGCCGGGACTACGGAGCTCCTACAATGAGCAGTTCTTC

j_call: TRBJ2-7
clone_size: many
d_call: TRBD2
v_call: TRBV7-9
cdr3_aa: CASSPVRGGEYEQYF
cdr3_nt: TGTGCCAGCAGCCCGGTCCGGGGGGGCGAGTACGAGCAGTACTTC

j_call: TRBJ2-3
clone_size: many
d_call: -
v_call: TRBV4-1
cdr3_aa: CASSQDLKGLTDTQYF
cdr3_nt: TGCGCCAGCAGCCAAGATCTTAAGGGCCTCACAGATACGCAGTATTTT

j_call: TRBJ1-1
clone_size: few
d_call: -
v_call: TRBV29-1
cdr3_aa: CSVLPSFAAPEAFF
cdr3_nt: TGCAGCGTCTTACCCTCGTTTGCCGCTCCTGAAGCTTTCTTT

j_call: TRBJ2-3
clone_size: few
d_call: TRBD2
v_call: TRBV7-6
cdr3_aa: CASSIGPGLITDTQYF
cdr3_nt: TGTGCCAGCAGCATCGGTCCGGGACTAATCACAGATACGCAGTATTTT

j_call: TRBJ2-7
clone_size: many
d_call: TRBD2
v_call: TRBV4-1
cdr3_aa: CASSQSGGRADEQYF
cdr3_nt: TGCGCCAGCAGCCAATCTGGGGGGAGGGCCGACGAGCAGTACTTC

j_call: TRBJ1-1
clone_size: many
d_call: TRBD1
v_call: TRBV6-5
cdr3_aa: CASRGKTGTVNTEAFF
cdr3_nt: TGTGCCAGCAGAGGTAAAACCGGGACAGTTAACACTGAAGCTTTCTTT

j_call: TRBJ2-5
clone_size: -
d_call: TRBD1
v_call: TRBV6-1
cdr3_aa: CAKPRGPETQYF
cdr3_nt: TGTGCCAAACCCAGGGGGCCGGAGACCCAGTACTTC

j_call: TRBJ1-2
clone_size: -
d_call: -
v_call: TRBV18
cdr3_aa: CASSPERDYGYTF
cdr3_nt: TGTGCCAGCTCACCAGAGAGGGACTATGGCTACACCTTC